The clone carrying this T cell receptor beta chain was seen ten or more times. The TCR beta library used iRepertoire HTBI primers with Arm-PCR amplification of CDR3. TCRdb reprocessed the multiplex PCR reads with MiXCR, giving one entry per CDR3 protein. In the table there are 350,000 to 450,000 distinct CDR3 sequences, around 23% of which are singletons. The sample belongs to a study of regulatory T cells in long-lasting Graves disease. The time point was: persistent/refractory GD, antithyroid drugs over 5 years with positive TRAb. Researchers made the TCR library from RNA that was extracted from PBMCs. The germline V gene encodes CDR1 SQVTM and CDR2 ANQGSEA. Trimming at V came to 7 bases and at J to 0 bases, leaving 5 bases not matched to a gene. The CDR3 covers 13 residues.

The sample here was peripheral blood mononuclear cells (PBMCs), taken when the disease was refractory, from a patient treated with antithyroid drugs. This TCR came from a female donor with Graves disease. The chain couples TRBV29-1 to TRBJ1-1, with 7 bases that match TRBD1. The DNA for the CDR3 is TGCAGCGCCTCGGGACAGCTGAACACTGAAGCTTTCTTT. It is translated as CSASGQLNTEAFF.